Presented here are 26 T cell receptor beta chains from one specimen sequenced in a study of shared clonotypes between healthy human individuals. Profiling relied on immunoSEQ multiplex PCR, and the TCRdb table lists in-frame clones only, not all of them. The sample shows some 450,000 clones, approximately 80% of them seen only once. The sample taken for sequencing was PBMCs. These receptors were collected from a woman in her thirties or forties in good health. Some clones in this sample may be carry-over from other donors' samples.

The chain links TRBV4-1 to TRBJ2-1, with 8 bases matching TRBD2. The V gene end was trimmed by 0 bases and the J gene end by 7 bases; junction bases not matched to a gene: 5. The CDR3 runs 15 residues. Germline CDR1 reads MGHRA; CDR2 reads YSYEKL. DNA for the CDR3: TGCGCCAGCAGCCAAGAAAGCGGGAGCAGGAATGAGCAGTTCTTC. This translates into CASSQESGSRNEQFF.

The chain links TRBV2 to TRBJ2-1; D is possibly TRBD2 (6 bases). The CDR3 runs 11 residues. V was pared by 3 bases and J by 13 bases, with 10 bases between. Germline V gene sequence: CDR1 SNHLY, CDR2 FYNNEI. The CDR3 DNA sequence: TGTGCCAGCAGTGACGTCGGGAGTCAGTTCTTC. This codes for CASSDVGSQFF.

This clone was seen more than once but under ten times. The CDR3 protein is CAWSVGEPLVGTQYF. The CDR3, as DNA: TGTGCCTGGAGTGTCGGAGAGCCCCTCGTAGGGACCCAGTACTTC. J is TRBJ2-5 and V is TRBV30, with D unclear. Germline V gene data show CDR1 as GTSNPN and CDR2 as SVGIG (reference sequence). The CDR3 runs to 15 residues. Trimming left V 0 bases short and J 7 bases short, with 18 bases between.

V usage is TRBV29-1 and J usage is TRBJ1-5; possible D gene TRBD1, 6 bases. Germline lookup yields CDR1 SQVTM and CDR2 ANQGSEA. The V end was cut by 4 bases, the J end by 2 bases, with 9 bases between. The CDR3 extends over 13 amino acids. This CDR3 reads CSVGTAGNQPQHF. The CDR3 region has the DNA TGCAGCGTTGGGACAGCCGGCAATCAGCCCCAGCATTTT. Full variable domain (outside the CDR3, taken from reference TRBV29-1 and TRBJ1-5): SAVISQKPSRDICQRGTSLTIQCQVDSQVTMMFWYRQQPGQSLTLIATANQGSEATYESGFVIDKFPISRPNLTFSTLTVSNMSPEDSSIYLCSVGTAGNQPQHFGDGTRLSIL.

On this clone: Different DNA sequences within this sample yield the same CDR3. The chain links TRBV18 to TRBJ2-5, with D possibly being TRBD2 (5 bases). V lost 0 bases to trimming and J lost 2 bases, with 7 bases between them. The length of the CDR3 is 14 residues. Germline-derived CDR1 and CDR2 are KGHSH and LQKENI. CDR3 protein: CASSPPSVQETQYF. The CDR3 DNA reads as TGTGCCAGCTCACCACCTAGCGTACAAGAGACCCAGTACTTC.

This clone was detected once. Given a much more abundant clone one base away, this may be a read error. CDR3 nucleotides: TGTGCCAGCAACTTAGCATGGAGCTCTTTGGTTTACGAGCAGTACTTC. Protein: CASNLAWSSLVYEQYF. The rearrangement links TRBV7-2 to TRBJ2-7; D is unclear. This CDR3 region has 16 residues. CDR1 is SGHTA, CDR2 FQGNSA, per germline.

The CDR3 protein is CASSLIAASGDTQYF. CDR3 DNA sequence: TGTGCCAGCAGCTTGATAGCCGCAAGTGGAGATACGCAGTATTTT. The chain joins TRBV7-2 to TRBJ2-3; D gene uncertain. This CDR3 is 15 amino acids long. Germline CDR1 SGHTA, CDR2 FQGNSA. The germline V and J ends were trimmed by 3 bases and 5 bases, with 15 bases remaining between them.

The chain links TRBV11-2 to TRBJ2-2; D unclear. The germline gives CDR1 SGHAT, CDR2 FQNNGV. There are 16 residues in the CDR3. V lost 5 bases to trimming and J lost 2 bases, with 15 bases between them. Written as DNA, the CDR3 is TGTGCCAGCAGCCCAGCTGGAGACATCAACACCGGGGAGCTGTTTTTT. It specifies CASSPAGDINTGELFF.

V is TRBV14 and J is TRBJ2-1; 9 bases are a match to TRBD2. V shed 4 bases, J shed 5 bases, and the junction held 9 bases outside the gene matches. The CDR3 has 16 amino acids. CDR1 is SGHDN, CDR2 FVKESK, per germline. The chain's CDR3 is CASSPLGAGGHNEQFF. CDR3 DNA sequence: TGTGCCAGCAGCCCCTTAGGAGCGGGAGGCCACAATGAGCAGTTCTTC.

This clone was seen many times. The junction and the germline gene differ at one end; a read error may be behind it. The same CDR3 can be traced to other DNA sequences in this sample. V gene TRBV19 combines with J gene TRBJ2-7; D might be TRBD1 or TRBD2, each matching 5 bases. Germline V gene sequence: CDR1 LNHDA, CDR2 SQIVND (reference sequence). This CDR3 region has 16 residues. CDR3 DNA sequence: TGTGCCAGCAGTACCCTAGACGGGGCACAGACCTACGAGCAGTACTTC. Residues: CASSTLDGAQTYEQYF.

This chain joins TRBV2 and TRBJ2-1, with D hard to call. CDR1 and CDR2 (germline): SNHLY, FYNNEI. The CDR3 runs 13 residues. V was cut by 6 bases and J by 8 bases, with 14 bases left in between. In DNA form, the CDR3 reads TGTGCCAGCAGGGCCCTTAGCACCGATGAGCAGTTCTTC. The encoded protein is CASRALSTDEQFF. Full variable domain (missing parts from reference TRBV2 and TRBJ2-1): EPEVTQTPSHQVTQMGQEVILRCVPISNHLYFYWYRQILGQKVEFLVSFYNNEISEKSEIFDDQFSVERPDGSNFTLKIRSTKLEDSAMYFCASRALSTDEQFFGPGTRLTVL.

This rearrangement joins TRBV7-9 to TRBJ1-1; a weak D match, TRBD1 (6 bases). The germline gives CDR1 SEHNR, CDR2 FQNEAQ (reference sequence). V shed 3 bases and J shed 12 bases, with 17 bases lying between them. The CDR3 has 13 amino acids. CDR3 DNA: TGTGCCAGCAGCTTGAGAGCCGGGACAATTCCTTTCTTT. It encodes CASSLRAGTIPFF. Complete variable domain (other parts from reference TRBV7-9 and TRBJ1-1): DTGVSQNPRHKITKRGQNVTFRCDPISEHNRLYWYRQTLGQGPEFLTYFQNEAQLEKSRLLSDRFSAERPKGSFSTLEIQRTEQGDSAMYLCASSLRAGTIPFFGQGTRLTVV.

This clone was recorded only once. Other DNA sequences from this sample encode an identical CDR3 as well. J is TRBJ2-3 and V is TRBV30; TRBD2 matches at 12 bases. CDR3 length: 15 amino acids. In germline, CDR1 is GTSNPN, CDR2 SVGIG (reference sequence). Unmatched junction bases numbered 1, after V lost 0 bases and J lost 3 bases. The CDR3 nucleotides are TGTGCCTGGAGTGTTGGACTAGCGGGAACAGATACGCAGTATTTT. This sequence encodes CAWSVGLAGTDTQYF. The variable domain in full, with the rest retrieved from reference TRBV30 and TRBJ2-3, is SQTIHQWPATLVQPVGSPLSLECTVEGTSNPNLYWYRQAAGRGLQLLFYSVGIGQISSEVPQNLSASRPQDRQFILSSKKLLLSDSGFYLCAWSVGLAGTDTQYFGPGTRLTVL.

Comments on this clone: A far bigger clonotype differs at one base, so this is likely a read error. This chain uses TRBV2 with TRBJ1-2, with 11 bases lining up with TRBD1. CDR3 length: 15 amino acids. Germline lookup yields CDR1 SNHLY and CDR2 FYNNEI. The CDR3 DNA follows: TGTACCAGCAGTGAACCGGGACAGGGGGTCTATGGCTACACCTTC. Translated: CTSSEPGQGVYGYTF.

The chain carries TRBV28 and TRBJ1-1; weak D call: TRBD1 (6 bases). V gave up 6 bases and J gave up 6 bases, with 8 bases separating them. The length of the CDR3 is 11 residues. Germline CDR1 MDHEN, CDR2 SYDVKM. In DNA, the CDR3 is TGTGCCAGCAGGACAGGACCTGAAGCTTTCTTT. It codes for CASRTGPEAFF.

A word on this clone: This is likely an artifact of a read error, given a far larger clone one base away. The V and J genes are TRBV30 and TRBJ1-1, with a possible D match to TRBD1 (5 bases). This CDR3 region has 13 residues. Germline CDR1 reads GTSNPN; CDR2 reads SVGIG (reference sequence). Trimming left V 1 base short and J 3 bases short, with 9 bases between. The CDR3 DNA reads as TGTGCCTGGAGTGAGACAGAGCACACTGAAGCTTTCTTT. Translation gives CAWSETEHTEAFF.

The rearrangement joins TRBV6-6 to TRBJ2-1, with D maybe TRBD2 (5 bases). The CDR3 spans 14 residues. Germline V gives CDR1 MNHNY, CDR2 SVGAGI (reference sequence). Trimming took off 5 bases at V and 0 bases at J, with 8 bases between the two ends. In DNA form, the CDR3 reads TGTGCCAGCAGTGAGGACTTCTCCTACAATGAGCAGTTCTTC. Residues: CASSEDFSYNEQFF.

The table lists this clone with many counts. The rearrangement joins TRBV15 to TRBJ2-2; D is unresolved. The ends were cut back, 0 bases at V and 10 bases at J, with 12 bases in the middle. Looked up from germline, CDR1 is LNHNV and CDR2 is YYDKDF (reference sequence). This CDR3 is built from 14 residues. CDR3 loop: CATSRESRQEELFF. In DNA form, the CDR3 reads TGTGCCACCAGCAGAGAATCTCGGCAGGAGGAGCTGTTTTTT.

The chain links TRBV15 to TRBJ1-4; 7 bases map to TRBD1. Per the germline V gene, CDR1 is LNHNV and CDR2 is YYDKDF (reference sequence). This CDR3 contains 13 residues. V shed 3 bases, J shed 7 bases, and the junction held 2 bases outside the gene matches. The CDR3: CATSRNRGEKLFF. The CDR3 region has the DNA TGTGCCACCAGCAGGAACAGGGGTGAAAAACTGTTTTTT.

The J gene is TRBJ2-5, the V gene TRBV9, with D possibly matching TRBD2 (5 bases). The V end was cut by 0 bases, the J end by 1 base, with 13 bases between. The CDR3 runs to 16 residues. The germline V gene encodes CDR1 SGDLS and CDR2 YYNGEE. CDR3 bases: TGTGCCAGCAGCGTAGGTTTGGCGGGCCGCCAAGAGACCCAGTACTTC. Its translation is CASSVGLAGRQETQYF.

Turning to this clone: This likely stems from a read error, as it lies one base from a far larger clone. The CDR3 sequence: CTSSLSRETQYF. In DNA form, the CDR3 reads TGTACCAGCAGCTTATCGCGAGAGACCCAGTACTTC. V is TRBV7-2 and J is TRBJ2-5; no reliable D call. Germline V lookup: CDR1 SGHTA, CDR2 FQGNSA. The CDR3 runs 12 residues. With 2 bases removed from V and 4 bases from J, the gap between germline ends came to 5 bases.

This chain joins TRBV11-2 and TRBJ1-5; no clear D gene. This CDR3 spans 14 amino acids. The V gene's germline CDR1 is SGHAT and CDR2 FQNNGV. V shed 0 bases and J shed 3 bases, with 6 bases lying between them. This chain's CDR3 is CASSLEGLNQPQHF. The CDR3 region has the DNA TGTGCCAGCAGCTTAGAAGGGCTCAATCAGCCCCAGCATTTT.

This clone was seen just once. This is likely an artifact of a read error, given a far larger clone one base away. This sequence joins TRBV6-1 and TRBJ2-4; D call uncertain. The length of the CDR3 is 15 residues. Germline assignment: CDR1 MNHNS and CDR2 SASEGT. Here the CDR3 reads CACSDFLGRSNIQYF. CDR3 in DNA: TGTGCCTGCAGTGATTTTTTAGGCAGGAGTAACATTCAGTACTTC.

The genes are TRBV14 and TRBJ1-1, with unresolved D. This CDR3 comprises 13 residues. CDR1 SGHDN and CDR2 FVKESK come from the germline V gene. Trimming took off 4 bases at V and 4 bases at J, with 10 bases between the two ends. This chain's CDR3 is CASSRRLATEAFF. The CDR3 DNA reads as TGTGCCAGCAGCCGCCGTTTGGCCACTGAAGCTTTCTTT.

On this clone: A far more abundant clone sits one base away, making this likely a read error. No conserved phenylalanine or tryptophan is present at the end of the CDR3, so a read error is the likely explanation. This CDR3 reads CASSFQSNQPQHL. Written as DNA, the CDR3 is TGTGCCAGCAGTTTCCAGTCGAATCAGCCCCAGCATCTT. The chain combines TRBV27 with TRBJ1-5; D is ambiguous. The germline CDR1 and CDR2 sequences are MNHEY and SMNVEV (reference sequence). This CDR3 contains 13 residues. V was shortened by 3 bases and J by 4 bases, with 7 bases between the two germline ends.

The rearrangement links TRBV13 to TRBJ2-7, with 8 bases lining up with TRBD1. This CDR3 has 14 residues. Germline-derived CDR1 and CDR2 are PRHDT and FYEKMQ (reference sequence). V was pared by 0 bases and J by 5 bases, with 3 bases of the junction left unmatched. CDR3 region: CASSLGDRAHEQYF. The CDR3 DNA follows: TGTGCCAGCAGCTTAGGGGACAGGGCTCACGAGCAGTACTTC.